Listed here are 3 T cell receptor beta chains from one sample, sequenced in a study of post-analysis software for immune sequencing data. The study, taken as a whole, reports: In patients, TRBV5-6, TRBV5-1 and TRBV20-1 belonged to 4 or 5 TRBV segments found more frequently than in controls.

Their specific antigens are unknown. Unique-molecular-identifier-tagged TCR beta cDNA libraries were used. TCRdb fed the PCR reads into MiXCR, producing one record per CDR3 protein. The sample has 650,000 to 850,000 distinct CDR3 sequences; roughly 50% are singletons. Sequenced input: blood. Receptors were obtained from a girl aged 5-17 years with multiple sclerosis.

This clonotype was picked up a small number of times. The chain links TRBV20-1 to TRBJ1-2, with D perhaps matching TRBD1 (6 bases). The CDR3 is 14 amino acids. V shed 4 bases and J shed 6 bases, with 18 bases lying between them. CDR1 is DFQATT, CDR2 SNEGSKA, per germline (reference sequence). The CDR3 reads CSANPQGSGDGYTF. As DNA, the CDR3 is TGCAGTGCTAACCCGCAGGGGTCCGGGGATGGCTACACCTTC.

This CDR3 is CASSLVGAGMVGETQYF. The CDR3 nucleotides read TGTGCCAGCAGCTTAGTAGGCGCAGGGATGGTGGGAGAGACCCAGTACTTC. The chain joins TRBV7-2 to TRBJ2-5; D is perhaps TRBD1 (5 bases). The CDR3 is made up of 17 amino acids. V shed 1 base and J shed 4 bases, with 19 bases lying between them. CDR1 is SGHTA and CDR2 is FQGNSA in the germline V gene.

The chain has TRBV6-2 or TRBV6-3 and TRBJ2-7; 7 bases are a match to TRBD2. V trimming: 5 bases; J trimming: 5 bases; junction bases outside the gene matches: 9. CDR1 and CDR2 (germline): MNHEY, SVGEGT. There are 14 residues in the CDR3. The CDR3 nucleotides are TGTGCCAGCAGTCCGCTGGCGGGAGAGGACGAGCAGTACTTC. Its translation is CASSPLAGEDEQYF.